A selection of T cell receptor beta chains follows, all from one sample in a study of blood T cell repertoires in COVID-19. TCRdb's copy holds only in-frame clones and misses some; the assay was immunoSEQ multiplex PCR. The sample shows 300,000 to 450,000 clones, around 87% of them seen only once. The material sequenced was peripheral blood. All receptors come from a human donor in a cohort sampled during active COVID-19. The CDR3 runs from the conserved cysteine through the conserved F or W. The D gene is left open where the match is weak.

TRBJ2-3	.	TRBV2	CASSPRGGVSTDTQYF	TGTGCCAGCAGTCCAAGGGGCGGGGTGAGCACAGATACGCAGTATTTT
TRBJ1-5	.	TRBV28	CASSPSGGRGNQPQHF	TGTGCCAGCAGTCCGTCGGGAGGGAGGGGCAATCAGCCCCAGCATTTT
TRBJ2-7	TRBD1	TRBV10-3	CAKIGQGSPYEQYF	TGTGCCAAGATAGGACAGGGAAGTCCCTACGAGCAGTACTTC
TRBJ2-2	TRBD2	TRBV28	CASSFAGGGNTGELFF	TGTGCCAGCAGTTTCGCGGGAGGGGGGAACACCGGGGAGCTGTTTTTT
TRBJ2-2	.	TRBV9	CASSSRKNRVMNTGELFF	TGTGCCAGCAGCTCGCGCAAGAACAGGGTCATGAACACCGGGGAGCTGTTTTTT
TRBJ2-1	.	TRBV29-1	CSVDGQGNEQFF	TGCAGCGTTGACGGTCAGGGCAATGAGCAGTTCTTC
TRBJ1-1	.	TRBV5-4	CASSSPGHLNTEAFF	TGTGCCAGCAGCTCCCCGGGACACTTGAACACTGAAGCTTTCTTT
TRBJ2-2	TRBD1	TRBV7-3	CASSSLGTGGHGELFF	TGTGCCAGCAGCAGCCTCGGGACAGGGGGCCACGGGGAGCTGTTTTTT
TRBJ2-4	.	TRBV9	CASSPGLFGVQYF	TGTGCCAGCAGCCCGGGACTCTTCGGGGTTCAGTACTTC
TRBJ1-1	.	TRBV6-5	CASSHPEGTPNEAFF	TGTGCCAGCAGTCACCCCGAGGGGACACCAAATGAAGCTTTCTTT
TRBJ2-6	.	TRBV6-5	CATQGSSGANVLTF	TGTGCCACCCAGGGGTCCTCCGGGGCCAACGTCCTGACTTTC
TRBJ1-6	.	TRBV28	CASSFLAPFDSPLHF	TGTGCCAGCAGTTTTCTGGCCCCCTTTGATTCACCCCTCCACTTT
TRBJ1-5	TRBD1	TRBV2	CASTLQGQATYSNQPQHF	TGTGCCAGCACCCTACAAGGACAGGCGACCTATAGCAATCAGCCCCAGCATTTT
TRBJ2-2	TRBD1	TRBV5-1	CASSRDSTGELFF	TGCGCCAGCAGCAGGGACAGCACCGGGGAGCTGTTTTTT
TRBJ1-5	.	TRBV25-1	CASSELGSNQPQHF	TGTGCCAGCAGTGAATTGGGCAGCAATCAGCCCCAGCATTTT
TRBJ1-3	.	TRBV5-4	CASSLGTTFGNTIYF	TGTGCCAGCAGCTTGGGAACCACTTTTGGAAACACCATATATTTT
TRBJ2-7	.	TRBV6-1	CASSEAMAGSSYEQYF	TGTGCCAGCAGTGAAGCGATGGCAGGTAGCTCCTACGAGCAGTACTTC
TRBJ2-7	.	TRBV6-1	CASSEVGRANYEQYF	TGTGCCAGCAGTGAAGTTGGCAGGGCGAACTACGAGCAGTACTTC
TRBJ2-3	.	TRBV11-3	CASSVGLQDPDTQYF	TGTGCCAGCAGCGTAGGCTTGCAGGATCCAGATACGCAGTATTTT
TRBJ2-5	TRBD2	TRBV7-8	CASSRKRGAAETQYF	TGTGCCAGCAGCCGGAAGCGGGGGGCCGCGGAGACCCAGTACTTC
TRBJ1-1	.	TRBV2	CASSDYRLNTEAFF	TGTGCCAGCAGTGACTACAGGTTGAACACTGAAGCTTTCTTT
TRBJ1-2	.	TRBV7-9	CASTQDRNYGYTF	TGTGCCAGCACCCAGGACAGAAACTATGGCTACACCTTC
TRBJ1-1	.	TRBV5-4	CASSFGQTNTEAFF	TGTGCCAGCAGCTTTGGACAGACAAACACTGAAGCTTTCTTT
TRBJ1-6	.	TRBV5-1	CASSLQQANNSPLHF	TGCGCCAGCAGCCTACAACAGGCTAATAATTCACCCCTCCACTTT
TRBJ2-6	.	TRBV3-1/TRBV3-2	CASSHWTSRASGANVLTF	TGTGCCAGCAGCCATTGGACATCCCGGGCCTCTGGGGCCAACGTCCTGACTTTC
TRBJ1-1	TRBD1	TRBV7-8	CASSAYRGGTEAFF	TGTGCCAGCAGCGCCTACAGGGGGGGCACTGAAGCTTTCTTT
TRBJ1-3	.	TRBV5-5	CASSFVGSGNTIYF	TGTGCCAGCAGCTTTGTCGGCTCTGGAAACACCATATATTTT
TRBJ1-3	.	TRBV9	CASSVNSKIEGNTIYF	TGTGCCAGCAGCGTCAACAGTAAAATCGAGGGAAACACCATATATTTT